This T cell receptor beta chain was documented in a study of long-term antiretroviral therapy in people with HIV. Whole-study results and caveats: ART adherence, viral resistance and therapy changes went unrecorded. Diversity remained lower than transplant donor controls, even though it increased after ART.

The CDR3 is made up of 15 amino acids. Germline-derived CDR1 and CDR2 are MNHEY and SMNVEV (reference sequence). The V gene end was trimmed by 2 bases and the J gene end by 3 bases; junction bases not matched to a gene: 3. At least one PBMC sample before ART and at least two after were required. It was in the United States that all participants with HIV were treated. Sequencing relied on immunoSEQ assay v3.0, run at survey level. Profiled with immunoSEQ multiplex PCR; TCRdb holds only in-frame clones, not every one. This table holds about 29,000 clones, approximately 90% found once. Of note for this clone: Its antigen is unidentified.

This chain uses TRBV27 with TRBJ2-1; 8 bases line up with TRBD2. The receptor was isolated from a man aged 45-65 years with HIV. The sequencing here drew on unsorted PBMCs, taken roughly 5 years before starting antiretroviral therapy. CDR3 region: CASSLGLAGYNEQFF. CDR3 sequence (DNA): TGTGCCAGCAGTTTAGGGCTAGCGGGCTACAATGAGCAGTTCTTC.